The 5 T cell receptor beta chains below all came from one sample that was sequenced in a study of glioma-infiltrating T cells after dendritic cell vaccination. Profiled with immunoSEQ multiplex PCR; TCRdb holds only in-frame clones, not every one. The table shows roughly 80,000 clones, with 87% occurring only once. Regarding time point: after dendritic cell vaccination, including at tumor progression/relapse. Sequencing used blood, obtained after dendritic cell vaccination. These receptors all stem from a human donor with glioblastoma.

The chain carries TRBV6-5 and TRBJ1-5; 7 bases line up with TRBD1. The V gene's germline CDR1 is MNHEY and CDR2 SVGAGI. The CDR3 has 14 residues. The V segment lost 2 bases and the J segment 5 bases; nucleotides outside the gene matches: 3. The CDR3 sequence is CASSYHTGDQPQHF. CDR3 DNA: TGTGCCAGCAGTTACCACACAGGGGATCAGCCCCAGCATTTT.

The CDR3 DNA sequence: TGTGCCAGCAGTGACGGGACAGGGGCCCGGAGCTATGGCTACACCTTC. Encoded protein: CASSDGTGARSYGYTF. The rearrangement uses TRBV6-4 and TRBJ1-2; 10 bases map to TRBD1. V shed 2 bases, J shed 4 bases, and the junction held 7 bases outside the gene matches. This CDR3 has 16 residues. CDR1 and CDR2 from the germline V gene are MRHNA and SNTAGT.

This clone has only a few counts. This chain links TRBV6-1 with TRBJ1-3; TRBD1 agrees at 7 bases. V lost 6 bases, J lost 6 bases, and 5 bases stayed unmatched. The CDR3 totals 13 residues. Germline loops: CDR1 MNHNS, CDR2 SASEGT. The CDR3 sequence is CASRLGTENTIYF. The CDR3 DNA reads as TGTGCCAGCAGACTCGGGACAGAAAACACCATATATTTT.

The chain recombines TRBV5-1 with TRBJ2-7; 9 bases agree with TRBD1. CDR1 is SGHRS, CDR2 YFSETQ, per germline. CDR3 length equals 14 residues. The junction had 3 bases not matched to a gene; V was cut back by 0 bases and J by 5 bases. This CDR3 is CASSLGTGANEQYF. CDR3 bases: TGCGCCAGCAGCTTGGGGACAGGGGCCAACGAGCAGTACTTC.

This chain connects TRBV10-2 to TRBJ1-2, with unresolved D. V was cut by 11 bases and J by 4 bases, with 17 bases left in between. This CDR3 is 13 amino acids long. Germline V gene sequence: CDR1 WSHSY, CDR2 SAAADI. The CDR3 is CAGAPGRGYGYTF. Here the CDR3 DNA reads TGCGCCGGCGCGCCCGGGAGAGGCTATGGCTACACCTTC.